This TCR beta chain comes out of a study of human T cells and chemical hapten exposure. On the study more broadly: Per-sample TCR yields varied mainly from small pooled library volume differences.

Germline V gene data show CDR1 as MNHEY and CDR2 as SMNVEV (reference sequence). V shed 3 bases, J shed 3 bases, and the junction held 13 bases outside the gene matches. The CDR3 is 18 residues long. Unfractionated whole blood was the source from which total RNA was extracted. Study-level results: There was no change with DPC sensitization in TCRs above 1 in 1000 frequency.

This clonotype appeared a few times. The antigen is unknown. Unique molecular identifiers were attached to individual cDNA molecules within the library. In the original workflow: Ranging from roughly 23,224 to 750,000, TCR counts per sample had a median value of approximately 99,000. MiXCR was run by TCRdb on the 5' RACE reads, yielding one entry per CDR3 protein. These V and J calls originate from TCRdb's pipeline instead of the authors' own analysis. The table has fewer than 150,000 distinct CDR3 sequences, approximately 20% seen once. The chain combines TRBV27 with TRBJ2-2; 7 bases are shared with TRBD1. This TCR was recovered from a human donor in good health. For the CDR3, the DNA is TGTGCCAGCAGTTTTAGAGCCCGGGCACAGGGGCACACCGGGGAGCTGTTTTTT. Amino acids: CASSFRARAQGHTGELFF.